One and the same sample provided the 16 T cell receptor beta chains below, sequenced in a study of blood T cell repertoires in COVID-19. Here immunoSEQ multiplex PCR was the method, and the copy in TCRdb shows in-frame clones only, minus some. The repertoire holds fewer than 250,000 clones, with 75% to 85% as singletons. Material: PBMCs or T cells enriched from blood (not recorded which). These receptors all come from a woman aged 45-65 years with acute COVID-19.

This chain's CDR3 is CASSLDGDRNQPQHF. Here the CDR3 DNA reads TGTGCCAGCAGCTTAGATGGGGACAGGAATCAGCCCCAGCATTTT. The chain couples TRBV7-2 to TRBJ1-5; 8 nucleotides align to TRBD1. J lost 4 bases, V lost 1 base, and 3 bases had no gene match. Per the germline V gene, CDR1 is SGHTA and CDR2 is FQGNSA. The CDR3 contains 15 residues.

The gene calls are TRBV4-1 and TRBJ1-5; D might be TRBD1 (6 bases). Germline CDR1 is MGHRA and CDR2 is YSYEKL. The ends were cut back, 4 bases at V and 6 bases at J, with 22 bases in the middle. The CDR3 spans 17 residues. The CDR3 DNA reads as TGCGCCAGCAGCCCCAACGCGGCGCAGGGGTCTGGTCAGCCCCAGCATTTT. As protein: CASSPNAAQGSGQPQHF.

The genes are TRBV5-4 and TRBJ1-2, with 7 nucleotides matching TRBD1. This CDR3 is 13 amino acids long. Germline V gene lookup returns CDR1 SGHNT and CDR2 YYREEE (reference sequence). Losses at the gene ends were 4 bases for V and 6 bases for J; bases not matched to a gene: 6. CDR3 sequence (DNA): TGTGCCAGCAGCCAGGGACAGACCAATGGCTACACCTTC. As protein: CASSQGQTNGYTF. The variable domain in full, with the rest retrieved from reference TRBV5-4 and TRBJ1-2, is ETGVTQSPTHLIKTRGQQVTLRCSSQSGHNTVSWYQQALGQGPQFIFQYYREEENGRGNFPPRFSGLQFPNYSSELNVNALELDDSALYLCASSQGQTNGYTFGSGTRLTVV.

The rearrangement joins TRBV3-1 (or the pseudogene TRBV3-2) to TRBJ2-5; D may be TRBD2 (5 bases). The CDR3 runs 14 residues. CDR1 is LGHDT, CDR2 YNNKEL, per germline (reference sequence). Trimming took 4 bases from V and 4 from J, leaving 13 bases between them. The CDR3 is CASSPPAGRETQYF. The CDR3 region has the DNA TGTGCCAGCAGCCCTCCCGCGGGCAGAGAGACCCAGTACTTC.

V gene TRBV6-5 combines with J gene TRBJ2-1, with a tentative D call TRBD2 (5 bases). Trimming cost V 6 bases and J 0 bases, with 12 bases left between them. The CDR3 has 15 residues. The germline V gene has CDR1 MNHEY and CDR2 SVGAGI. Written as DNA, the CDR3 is TGTGCCAGCAGGGTAGCGCCGAGCTCCTACAATGAGCAGTTCTTC. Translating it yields CASRVAPSSYNEQFF.

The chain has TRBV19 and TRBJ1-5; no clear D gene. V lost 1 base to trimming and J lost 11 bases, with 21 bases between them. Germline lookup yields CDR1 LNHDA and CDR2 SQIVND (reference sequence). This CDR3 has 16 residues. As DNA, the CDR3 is TGTGCCAGTAGTATAGGTCCAGGCCCGATTTTCTTGGCCCAGCATTTT. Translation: CASSIGPGPIFLAQHF.

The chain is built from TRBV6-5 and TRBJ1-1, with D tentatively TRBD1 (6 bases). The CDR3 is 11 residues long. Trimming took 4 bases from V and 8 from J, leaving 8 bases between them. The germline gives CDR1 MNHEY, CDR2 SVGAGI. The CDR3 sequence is CASSSQGEAFF. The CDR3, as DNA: TGTGCCAGCAGTTCACAGGGAGAAGCTTTCTTT.

CDR3 nucleotides: TGTGCCAGCAGCCAAAATCGGGGCTATGGCTACACCTTC. Its protein product is CASSQNRGYGYTF. This rearrangement joins TRBV3-1 (or the pseudogene TRBV3-2) to TRBJ1-2; D ambiguous. In germline, CDR1 is LGHDT, CDR2 YNNKEL (reference sequence). This CDR3 is built from 13 residues. Trimming pared 2 bases from V and 4 bases from J, leaving 8 bases between.

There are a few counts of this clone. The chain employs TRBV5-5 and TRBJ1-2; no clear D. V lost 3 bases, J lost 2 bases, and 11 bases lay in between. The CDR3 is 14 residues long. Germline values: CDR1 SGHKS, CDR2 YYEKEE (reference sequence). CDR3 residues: CASSYEPGNYGYTF. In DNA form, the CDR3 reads TGTGCCAGCAGCTATGAACCGGGGAACTATGGCTACACCTTC.

Here the CDR3 reads CASSMSGVNTEAFF. The CDR3, as DNA: TGTGCCAGCAGTATGTCGGGGGTGAACACTGAAGCTTTCTTT. The chain is built from TRBV6-5 and TRBJ1-1; TRBD1 might be the D (5 bases). V was pared by 5 bases and J by 0 bases, with 10 bases between. The CDR3 contains 14 residues. CDR1 is MNHEY, CDR2 SVGAGI, per germline.

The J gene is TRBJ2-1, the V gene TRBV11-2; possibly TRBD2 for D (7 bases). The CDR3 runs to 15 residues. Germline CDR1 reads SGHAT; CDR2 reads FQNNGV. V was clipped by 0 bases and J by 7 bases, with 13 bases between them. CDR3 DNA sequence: TGTGCCAGCAGCTTAGACCTCGGGGGGCCTAATGAGCAGTTCTTC. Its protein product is CASSLDLGGPNEQFF. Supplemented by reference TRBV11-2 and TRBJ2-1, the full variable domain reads EAGVAQSPRYKIIEKRQSVAFWCNPISGHATLYWYQQILGQGPKLLIQFQNNGVVDDSQLPKDRFSAERLKGVDSTLKIQPAKLEDSAVYLCASSLDLGGPNEQFFGPGTRLTVL.

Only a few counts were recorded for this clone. The DNA of the CDR3 is TGTGCCAGCTCACCGGGGCCGATGTATGGCTACACCTTC. It yields the protein CASSPGPMYGYTF. The chain has TRBV18 and TRBJ1-2; a possible D gene is TRBD1 (5 bases). Germline assignment: CDR1 KGHSH and CDR2 LQKENI. Trimming shortened V by 3 bases and J by 5 bases, and 10 bases separated the two germline ends. The CDR3 length is 13 residues.

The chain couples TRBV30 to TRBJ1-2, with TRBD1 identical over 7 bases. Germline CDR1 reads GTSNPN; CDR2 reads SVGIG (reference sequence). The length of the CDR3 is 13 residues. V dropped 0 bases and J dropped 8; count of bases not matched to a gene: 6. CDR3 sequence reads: CAWSVKGAVGYTF. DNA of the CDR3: TGTGCCTGGAGTGTAAAGGGGGCGGTAGGCTACACCTTC. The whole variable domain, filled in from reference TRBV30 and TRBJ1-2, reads SQTIHQWPATLVQPVGSPLSLECTVEGTSNPNLYWYRQAAGRGLQLLFYSVGIGQISSEVPQNLSASRPQDRQFILSSKKLLLSDSGFYLCAWSVKGAVGYTFGSGTRLTVV.

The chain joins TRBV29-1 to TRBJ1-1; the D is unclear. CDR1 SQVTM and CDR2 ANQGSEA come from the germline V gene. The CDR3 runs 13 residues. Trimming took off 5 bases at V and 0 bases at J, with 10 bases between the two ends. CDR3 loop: CSVISAMNTEAFF. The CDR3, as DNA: TGCAGCGTTATAAGCGCAATGAACACTGAAGCTTTCTTT.

The CDR3 reads CASSVGGRLNTEAFF. Written as DNA, the CDR3 is TGTGCCAGCAGCGTAGGTGGCAGGTTGAACACTGAAGCTTTCTTT. The rearrangement joins TRBV9 to TRBJ1-1; D gene uncertain. Germline V gives CDR1 SGDLS, CDR2 YYNGEE. The CDR3 is 15 residues long. Between the trimmed V and J ends, which lost 0 bases and 0 bases, there was a span of 9 bases.

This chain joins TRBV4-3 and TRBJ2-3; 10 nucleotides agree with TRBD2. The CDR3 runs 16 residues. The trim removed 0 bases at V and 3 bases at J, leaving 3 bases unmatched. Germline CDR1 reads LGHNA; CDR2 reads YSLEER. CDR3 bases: TGCGCCAGCAGCCAAGAGGGTAGCGGGGGGACAGATACGCAGTATTTT. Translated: CASSQEGSGGTDTQYF.